This T cell receptor beta chain is drawn from a study of blood T cell repertoires in COVID-19. Study details: Samples representing acute and convalescent COVID-19 were sourced from the United States, Italy and Spain.

In the authors' methods: Amplification of reference gene primers was used by the study to estimate nucleated cell counts. Measured with immunoSEQ multiplex PCR; TCRdb has only the in-frame clones, and not every one. V and J calls and clone size come straight from that table; D and trimming were deduced from the DNA. The data show under 200,000 clones, with approximately 87% seen just once and approximately 9.9% held by the top ten. Germline CDR1 reads LNHDA; CDR2 reads SQIVND (reference sequence). There are 17 residues in the CDR3. Trimming cost V 1 base and J 0 bases; bases outside gene matches: 4. This clonotype originated in a woman aged 60-70 years with COVID-19, enrolled during active disease. The chain couples TRBV19 to TRBJ1-5, with TRBD1 matching over 9 bases. The sequenced material came from peripheral blood. The CDR3 loop is CASSIAIQGASNQPQHF. CDR3 in DNA: TGTGCCAGTAGTATAGCCATACAGGGGGCTAGCAATCAGCCCCAGCATTTT.